The 9 T cell receptor beta chains given below trace back to one sample, sequenced in a study of CD8 T cells in Susac syndrome. When the RNA was reverse transcribed, random hexamers were used with an input of about 0.5 to 1 ug. MiXCR was run by TCRdb on the immunoSEQ multiplex PCR reads, yielding one entry per CDR3 protein. The table lists about 83,000 distinct CDR3 sequences, 95% to 96% of them singletons. Source material: CD8+ T cells from PBMCs. Every receptor here comes from a human donor with Susac syndrome.

The chain couples TRBV6-5 to TRBJ2-1, with no clear D. V was pared by 7 bases and J by 7 bases, with 11 bases between. The germline V gene encodes CDR1 MNHEY and CDR2 SVGAGI. The length of the CDR3 is 12 residues. The CDR3 is CASTDVGNEQFF. As DNA, the CDR3 is TGTGCCAGCACCGACGTGGGGAATGAGCAGTTCTTC.

The chain couples TRBV29-1 to TRBJ2-1; possibly TRBD2 for D (6 bases). The V gene's germline CDR1 is SQVTM and CDR2 ANQGSEA. There are 13 residues in the CDR3. V was pared by 4 bases and J by 2 bases, with 9 bases between. The CDR3 bases are TGCAGCGTTGGGGGGGTTACCTACAATGAGCAGTTCTTC. Translation: CSVGGVTYNEQFF.

The chain joins TRBV27 to TRBJ1-2; 7 bases line up with TRBD1. The V gene end was trimmed by 5 bases and the J gene end by 8 bases; junction bases not matched to a gene: 11. Germline values: CDR1 MNHEY, CDR2 SMNVEV (reference sequence). This CDR3 region has 14 residues. CDR3 in amino acids: CASSNRSGGEGYTF. The CDR3, as DNA: TGTGCCAGCAGTAACCGGTCAGGGGGGGAGGGCTACACCTTC.

V and J are TRBV6-6 and TRBJ2-5, with 7 bases that match TRBD1. Germline values: CDR1 MNHNY, CDR2 SVGAGI (reference sequence). The CDR3 consists of 14 residues. Trimming removed 5 bases from V and 5 bases from J; junction bases left unmatched: 8. CDR3 residues: CASSLTGPGETQYF. CDR3 bases: TGTGCCAGCAGTCTGACAGGGCCGGGGGAGACCCAGTACTTC.

The chain uses TRBV29-1 and TRBJ2-7; D perhaps matches TRBD1 (6 bases). The CDR3 consists of 14 residues. Germline V gene sequence: CDR1 SQVTM, CDR2 ANQGSEA. V gave up 6 bases and J gave up 3 bases, with 18 bases separating them. The chain's CDR3 is CSVNEAGAGYEQYF. CDR3 bases: TGCAGCGTCAACGAGGCAGGGGCGGGCTACGAGCAGTACTTC.

This rearrangement joins TRBV13 to TRBJ2-3; D possibly uses TRBD1 or TRBD2 (5 bases each). With 4 bases removed from V and 2 bases from J, the gap between germline ends came to 19 bases. The germline gives CDR1 PRHDT, CDR2 FYEKMQ (reference sequence). This CDR3 region has 17 residues. The CDR3 DNA reads TGTGCCAGCAGCTCTGACGTCCCGGGACGCCTCACAGATACGCAGTATTTT. Residues: CASSSDVPGRLTDTQYF.

The J gene is TRBJ1-1, the V gene TRBV3-1; no definite D call. The germline V and J ends were trimmed by 2 bases and 3 bases, with 13 bases remaining between them. Germline V gene lookup returns CDR1 LGHDT and CDR2 YNNKEL (reference sequence). This CDR3 comprises 15 residues. The CDR3 loop is CASSQPPGTDTEAFF. CDR3 DNA: TGTGCCAGCAGCCAACCCCCTGGCACCGACACTGAAGCTTTCTTT.

The V gene is TRBV14, the J gene TRBJ2-5; 10 nucleotides line up with TRBD2. CDR1 and CDR2 from the germline V gene are SGHDN and FVKESK. This CDR3 has 17 amino acids. Trimming removed 2 bases from V and 5 bases from J; junction bases left unmatched: 11. The CDR3 region has the DNA TGTGCCAGCAGCCAAATCCCCACTAGCGGGATGCTGGAGACCCAGTACTTC. Encoded protein: CASSQIPTSGMLETQYF.

V is TRBV6-2 or TRBV6-3 and J is TRBJ1-5; the match to TRBD1 covers 9 bases. J gave up 7 bases and V 10 bases, and 5 bases lay outside the gene matches. In germline, CDR1 is MNHEY, CDR2 SVGEGT. The CDR3 sequence is 12 residues long. The CDR3 sequence is CATRTGEQPQHF. The CDR3, as DNA: TGTGCCACACGGACAGGGGAACAGCCCCAGCATTTT.